This is a list of T cell receptor beta chains from one sample in a study of blood T cells in healthy people across ages. TCRdb processed the 5' RACE reads anew with MiXCR; each CDR3 protein has one entry. The sample records roughly 1,700,000 distinct CDR3 sequences, roughly 30% being singletons. Sample: blood. These receptors were obtained from a woman in her 30s in good health. The CDR3 runs from the conserved cysteine through the conserved F or W. The D gene is left open where the match is weak. The size field is filled for only some rows; it gives once, few, many or a size class.

J: TRBJ2-7; size: few; length: 16; D: TRBD1; V: TRBV15; CDR3: CATSRRRTGGKYEQYF; DNA: TGTGCCACCAGCAGACGCCGGACAGGGGGCAAGTACGAGCAGTACTTC
J: TRBJ2-3; size: NA; length: 15; D: NA; V: TRBV7-7; CDR3: CASSLEWRAGDTQYF; DNA: TGTGCCAGCAGCTTAGAGTGGCGGGCAGGAGATACGCAGTATTTT
J: TRBJ2-1; size: NA; length: 15; D: TRBD2; V: TRBV12-3/TRBV12-4; CDR3: CASSRIGGAINEQFF; DNA: TGTGCCAGCAGCAGAATCGGGGGGGCCATCAATGAGCAGTTCTTC
J: TRBJ2-7; size: many; length: 13; D: NA; V: TRBV5-1; CDR3: CASRATGTYEQYF; DNA: TGCGCCAGCAGGGCGACAGGTACCTACGAGCAGTACTTC
J: TRBJ2-5; size: many; length: 13; D: NA; V: TRBV29-1; CDR3: CSVRASPRETQYF; DNA: TGCAGCGTTCGAGCTAGCCCTCGAGAGACCCAGTACTTC
J: TRBJ2-7; size: many; length: 14; D: TRBD2; V: TRBV20-1; CDR3: CSARGRESTYEQYF; DNA: TGCAGTGCTAGAGGGCGGGAGAGCACCTACGAGCAGTACTTC
J: TRBJ2-7; size: NA; length: 13; D: NA; V: TRBV6-6; CDR3: CASSYQGRYEQYF; DNA: TGTGCCAGCAGTTACCAGGGCCGTTACGAGCAGTACTTC
J: TRBJ2-4; size: NA; length: 15; D: NA; V: TRBV7-9; CDR3: CASSLAQGGGNEQYF; DNA: TGTGCCAGCAGCTTAGCACAGGGAGGAGGAAATGAGCAGTACTTC
J: TRBJ2-2; size: NA; length: 14; D: NA; V: TRBV24-1; CDR3: CATSGLPNTGELFF; DNA: TGTGCCACCAGTGGGCTTCCGAACACCGGGGAGCTGTTTTTT
J: TRBJ2-3; size: many; length: 14; D: TRBD2; V: TRBV5-1; CDR3: CASSSTSGTDTQYF; DNA: TGTGCCAGCAGTTCGACTAGCGGCACAGATACGCAGTATTTT
J: TRBJ2-2; size: few; length: 13; D: NA; V: TRBV6-5; CDR3: CASSYGASGELFF; DNA: TGTGCCAGCAGTTACGGGGCCTCTGGGGAGCTGTTTTTT
J: TRBJ2-6; size: few; length: 15; D: NA; V: TRBV20-1; CDR3: CSASTPGSGANVLTF; DNA: TGCAGTGCTAGCACCCCAGGGTCTGGGGCCAACGTCCTGACTTTC
J: TRBJ1-2; size: few; length: 14; D: TRBD1; V: TRBV7-9; CDR3: CASSLDRGPTVYTF; DNA: TGTGCCAGCAGCTTAGACAGGGGCCCCACCGTTTACACCTTC
J: TRBJ2-1; size: few; length: 17; D: TRBD2; V: TRBV7-7; CDR3: CGSSPLAGGQGVDEQFF; DNA: TGTGGCAGCAGCCCCCTAGCGGGGGGGCAAGGTGTCGATGAGCAGTTCTTC
J: TRBJ2-7; size: few; length: 15; D: NA; V: TRBV12-3/TRBV12-4; CDR3: CASSFAQDGLYEQYF; DNA: TGTGCCAGCAGTTTCGCACAGGACGGACTCTACGAGCAGTACTTC